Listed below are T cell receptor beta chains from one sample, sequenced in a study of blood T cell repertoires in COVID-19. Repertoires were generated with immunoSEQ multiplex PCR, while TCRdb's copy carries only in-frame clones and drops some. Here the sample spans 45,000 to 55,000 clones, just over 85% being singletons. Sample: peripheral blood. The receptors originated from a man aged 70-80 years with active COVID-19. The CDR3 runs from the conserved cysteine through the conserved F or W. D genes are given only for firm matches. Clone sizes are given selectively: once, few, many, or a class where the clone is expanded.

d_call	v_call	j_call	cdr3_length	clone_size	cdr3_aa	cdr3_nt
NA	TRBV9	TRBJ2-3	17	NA	CASHPGPAGALEGTQYF	TGTGCCAGCCATCCCGGACCCGCGGGGGCTCTGGAAGGTACGCAGTATTTT
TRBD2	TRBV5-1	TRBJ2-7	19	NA	CASSLVPGTSGGAPYEQYF	TGCGCCAGCAGCTTGGTGCCCGGGACTAGCGGGGGGGCCCCCTACGAGCAGTACTTC
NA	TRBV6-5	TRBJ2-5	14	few	CASLFWGPQETQYF	TGTGCCAGCCTCTTTTGGGGGCCCCAAGAGACCCAGTACTTC
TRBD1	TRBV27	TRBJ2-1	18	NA	CASSAYTEQGAFRNEQFF	TGTGCCAGCAGTGCTTACACAGAGCAGGGGGCTTTCAGGAATGAGCAGTTCTTC
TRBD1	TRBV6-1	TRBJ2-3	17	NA	CASSEEFSGGQEDTQYF	TGTGCCAGCAGTGAAGAATTCTCAGGGGGCCAAGAAGATACGCAGTATTTT
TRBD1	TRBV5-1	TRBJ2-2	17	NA	CASSTLRTGRNTGELFF	TGCGCCAGCAGCACCTTAAGGACAGGACGGAACACCGGGGAGCTGTTTTTT
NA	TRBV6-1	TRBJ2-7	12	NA	CASSEQGYEQYF	TGTGCCAGCAGTGAACAGGGATACGAGCAGTACTTC
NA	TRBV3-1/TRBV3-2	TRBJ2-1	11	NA	CASSTVGKQFF	TGTGCCAGCAGCACCGTCGGGAAGCAGTTCTTC
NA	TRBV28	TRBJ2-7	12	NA	CASSLGSYEQYF	TGTGCCAGCAGTTTAGGCAGCTACGAGCAGTACTTC
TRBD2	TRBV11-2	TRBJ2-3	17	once	CASSTGLAGGGLDTQYF	TGTGCCAGCAGCACCGGACTAGCGGGGGGCGGTCTTGATACGCAGTATTTT
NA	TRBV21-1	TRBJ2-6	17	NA	CASIPEGPSSGANVLTF	TGTGCCAGCATACCCGAGGGCCCGAGCTCTGGGGCCAACGTCCTGACTTTC
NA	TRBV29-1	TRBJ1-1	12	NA	CSVGYRNTEAFF	TGCAGCGTTGGGTACAGGAACACTGAAGCTTTCTTT
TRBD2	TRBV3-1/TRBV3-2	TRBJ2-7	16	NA	CASSRPGTSPSYEQYF	TGTGCCAGCAGCCGACCCGGGACTAGCCCCTCCTACGAGCAGTACTTC
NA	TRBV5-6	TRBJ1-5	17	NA	CASSSGPPGYSNQPQHF	TGTGCCAGCAGCTCCGGGCCCCCGGGATATAGCAATCAGCCCCAGCATTTT
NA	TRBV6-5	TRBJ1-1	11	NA	CASSYIGEAFF	TGTGCCAGCAGTTATATCGGTGAAGCTTTCTTT
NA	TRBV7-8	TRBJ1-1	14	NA	CASSLTGEYTEAFF	TGTGCCAGCAGCTTAACGGGGGAATACACTGAAGCTTTCTTT
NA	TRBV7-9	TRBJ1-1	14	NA	CASSQPDRPTEAFF	TGTGCCAGCAGCCAACCAGACAGACCCACTGAAGCTTTCTTT
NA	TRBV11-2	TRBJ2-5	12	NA	CASGPGAETQYF	TGTGCCAGCGGACCGGGAGCAGAGACCCAGTACTTC
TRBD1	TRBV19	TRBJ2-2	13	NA	CASKTGGPGELFF	TGTGCCAGTAAGACAGGGGGGCCCGGGGAGCTGTTTTTT
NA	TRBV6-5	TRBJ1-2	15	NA	CASSKQGLANYGYTF	TGTGCCAGCAGCAAGCAGGGTCTAGCTAACTATGGCTACACCTTC
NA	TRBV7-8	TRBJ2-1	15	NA	CASSRPRQGANEQFF	TGTGCCAGCAGTCGACCCCGCCAAGGGGCCAATGAGCAGTTCTTC
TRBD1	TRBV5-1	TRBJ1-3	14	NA	CASSSGQGGNTIYF	TGCGCCAGCAGCTCCGGACAGGGCGGAAACACCATATATTTT
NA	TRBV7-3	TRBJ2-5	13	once	CASSLDYQETQYF	TGTGCCAGCAGCTTGGACTATCAAGAGACCCAGTACTTC
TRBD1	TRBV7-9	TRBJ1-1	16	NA	CASSPNYGTENTEAFF	TGTGCCAGCAGCCCAAACTACGGGACAGAGAACACTGAAGCTTTCTTT
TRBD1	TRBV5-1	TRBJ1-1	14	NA	CASSDGTGGTEAFF	TGCGCCAGCAGCGATGGGACAGGGGGCACTGAAGCTTTCTTT
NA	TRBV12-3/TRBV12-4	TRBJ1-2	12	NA	CASTYGGYGYTF	TGTGCCAGCACCTATGGCGGATATGGCTACACCTTC
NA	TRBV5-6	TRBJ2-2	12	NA	CASSWGAGELFF	TGTGCCAGCAGCTGGGGGGCCGGGGAGCTGTTTTTT
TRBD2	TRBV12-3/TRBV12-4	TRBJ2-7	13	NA	CASSLGGSGEQYF	TGTGCCAGCAGTTTGGGAGGGTCGGGAGAGCAGTACTTC
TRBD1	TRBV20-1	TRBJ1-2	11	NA	CSAGTGNGYTF	TGCAGTGCTGGGACAGGCAATGGCTACACCTTC
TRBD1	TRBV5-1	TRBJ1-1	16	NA	CASSPGTSGTATEAFF	TGCGCCAGCAGCCCTGGAACCTCCGGGACAGCCACTGAAGCTTTCTTT
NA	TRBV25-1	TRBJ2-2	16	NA	CASSEFRAGATGELFF	TGTGCCAGCAGTGAATTCCGGGCAGGGGCCACCGGGGAGCTGTTTTTT
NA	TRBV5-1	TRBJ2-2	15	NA	CASSRGRGDTGELFF	TGCGCCAGCAGCCGGGGCAGGGGTGACACCGGGGAGCTGTTTTTT
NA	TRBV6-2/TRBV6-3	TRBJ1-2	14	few	CASIPTGGTYGYTF	TGTGCCAGCATCCCCACGGGGGGAACATATGGCTACACCTTC
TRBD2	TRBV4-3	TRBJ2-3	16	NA	CASSQRLAGGGDTQYF	TGCGCCAGCAGCCAACGCCTAGCGGGGGGAGGAGATACGCAGTATTTT
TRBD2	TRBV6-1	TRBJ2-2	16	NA	CASSGPLAGGPGELFF	TGTGCCAGCAGTGGACCCCTAGCGGGGGGGCCCGGGGAGCTGTTTTTT
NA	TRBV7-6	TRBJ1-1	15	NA	CASSSTVSAGTEAFF	TGTGCCAGCAGCTCGACGGTTTCTGCGGGCACTGAAGCTTTCTTT
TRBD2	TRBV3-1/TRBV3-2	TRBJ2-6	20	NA	CASSQDMPSGGFSGANVLTF	TGTGCCAGCAGCCAAGATATGCCTAGCGGGGGCTTCTCTGGGGCCAACGTCCTGACTTTC
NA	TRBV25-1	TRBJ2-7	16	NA	CASSEWRSGASYEQYF	TGTGCCAGCAGTGAATGGAGGTCAGGGGCCTCCTACGAGCAGTACTTC
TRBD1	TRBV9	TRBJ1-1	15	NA	CASSVRDRPNTEAFF	TGTGCCAGCAGCGTCCGGGACAGGCCAAACACTGAAGCTTTCTTT
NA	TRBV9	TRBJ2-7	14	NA	CASSVGDTTGKQYF	TGTGCCAGCAGCGTAGGTGACACAACTGGAAAGCAGTACTTC
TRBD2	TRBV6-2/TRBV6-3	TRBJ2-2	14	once	CASSSAGRAGELFF	TGTGCCAGCAGTTCCGCAGGGAGGGCCGGGGAGCTGTTTTTT
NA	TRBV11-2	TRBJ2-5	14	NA	CASSSQGGRETQYF	TGTGCCAGCAGCTCTCAGGGGGGCCGAGAGACCCAGTACTTC
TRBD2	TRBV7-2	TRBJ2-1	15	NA	CASTLGLAGVGEQFF	TGTGCCAGCACCCTTGGACTAGCGGGGGTTGGCGAGCAGTTCTTC
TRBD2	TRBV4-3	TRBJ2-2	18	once	CASSHRGLAGGDTGELFF	TGCGCCAGCAGCCACCGGGGACTAGCGGGGGGGGATACCGGGGAGCTGTTTTTT
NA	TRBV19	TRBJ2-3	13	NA	CASRQGGTDTQYF	TGTGCCAGTAGGCAGGGTGGCACAGATACGCAGTATTTT
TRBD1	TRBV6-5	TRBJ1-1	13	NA	CASSHRGNTEAFF	TGTGCCAGCAGTCACAGGGGAAACACTGAAGCTTTCTTT
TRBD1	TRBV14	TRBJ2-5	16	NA	CASSPNQGTVKETQYF	TGTGCCAGCAGCCCGAACCAGGGGACAGTCAAAGAGACCCAGTACTTC
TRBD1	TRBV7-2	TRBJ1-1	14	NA	CASSFLTGNTEAFF	TGTGCCAGCAGCTTTTTGACAGGGAATACTGAAGCTTTCTTT
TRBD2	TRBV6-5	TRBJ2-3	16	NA	CASSLSLAGGLDTQYF	TGTGCCAGCAGTTTATCCCTAGCGGGGGGGCTGGATACGCAGTATTTT
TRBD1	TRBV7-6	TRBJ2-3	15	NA	CASSFSDRDTDTQYF	TGTGCCAGCAGCTTCTCTGACAGGGACACAGATACGCAGTATTTT
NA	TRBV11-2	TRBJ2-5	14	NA	CASSPRRTQETQYF	TGTGCCAGCAGCCCCCGACGGACACAAGAGACCCAGTACTTC
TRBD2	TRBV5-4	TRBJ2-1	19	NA	CASSKGLAGGESSYNEQFF	TGTGCCAGCAGCAAAGGACTAGCGGGGGGCGAAAGCTCCTACAATGAGCAGTTCTTC
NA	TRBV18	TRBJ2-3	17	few	CASSPLPGTSSTDTQYF	TGTGCCAGCTCACCACTCCCCGGGACAAGCTCCACAGATACGCAGTATTTT
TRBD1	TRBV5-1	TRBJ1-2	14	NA	CASSDGQGGYGYTF	TGCGCCAGCAGCGACGGACAGGGTGGCTATGGCTACACCTTC
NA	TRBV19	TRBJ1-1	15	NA	CASSIYGRVGAEAFF	TGTGCCAGTAGTATCTATGGCAGGGTAGGCGCTGAAGCTTTCTTT